What follows describes a single T cell receptor (beta chain). In this sample, this clone turned up a few times. It lacks a known antigen. Base qualities are not recorded, but no much larger clone differs from it by a single base. This specimen belongs to a study of shared clonotypes between healthy human individuals (dated by TCRdb to 2020 to 2021). About the investigation overall: A few men and a couple of women, aged 18 to 49 years, made up the cohort. Per donor, three plates each were used for CD4 naive and CD4 memory, two for CD8 naive, and one for CD8 memory. Blood TCR repertoires of roughly five healthy adults were deeply sequenced to estimate repertoire size and the extent of clonotype sharing between individuals. Between about 0.8 and 9.5 billion PBMCs per donor were obtained by leukapheresis. Libraries were prepared and TCR repertoires were sequenced by different laboratories using diverse techniques, in order to increase sequencing depth and limit assay-specific biases. Here is what the overall study found, with its caveats: Compared with non-shared clonotypes, clonotypes shared by all four sorted-subset donors had higher generation probabilities. Because the study included only a small number of donors, the genetic and exposure-history diversity represented was limited. Sampling was restricted to blood, and TCR repertoires in tissues likely differ from the TCR repertoires found in blood. Naive subsets generally had larger estimated clonotype richness than memory subsets did. About 4.5% of naive CD4, approximately 3.7% of naive CD8, 2% to 2.5% of memory CD4, and 0.35% to 0.5% of memory CD8 clonotypes were shared across several donors. Even with the large sequencing depth, rarefaction of the sorted-subset datasets indicated that sequencing was incomplete. Pairwise subsampling indicated that sequencing depth was expected to affect the degree of clonotype sharing among donors.

Using the deep immunoSEQ assay, multiplex PCR amplified TCR CDR3 regions from genomic DNA. For each cell subset, the extracted genomic DNA was distributed evenly across all wells of several immunoSEQ 96-well plates, and each plate served as one replicate. For sorted subsets, each replicate PCR was loaded with around 220 ng genomic DNA, equivalent to approximately 27,000 T cell genomes. Purified libraries were measured with a Qubit 3.0 fluorometer, size-checked on a Bioanalyzer 2100, and measured again with the KAPA Library Quantification kit. A separate single-read 150-cycle Illumina NextSeq 550 flow cell was used to sequence each immunoSEQ 96-well plate. In the paper's pipeline: Because the immunoSEQ output included only junctional sequences and no quality scores, the filtering could not be the same as the filtering used for full-length reads. To assign V/J genes and CDR3, sequences were annotated against IMGT germline references using PyIR, a Python wrapper for IgBLAST v1.9. Reads with weak V/J assignments (E-value above 1e-6), missing CDR3, stop codons, out-of-frame junctions, or ambiguous translated residues were removed. V3J clonotypes were defined by identical inferred V gene, J gene, and CDR3 amino acid sequence. To compute the percentage overlap between repertoires, the number of shared unique clonotypes was divided by the size of the smaller repertoire. RTK rarefaction, the Chao1 estimator, and Recon v2.1 estimates of unobserved clonotypes were used to assess repertoire richness. Generation probabilities for all TCRbeta clonotypes obtained by the gDNA method from a handful of donors were computed using OLGA. What TCRdb holds here is the immuneACCESS table cut down to in-frame rearrangements. Part of the clones is not present; checked against another copy, under half of the missing clones reflect an unresolved V gene, and the others are unexplained. V and J calls plus clone size are reproduced from that table; the DNA served to infer D and trimming. Within this sample are about 1.1 million clones, with 60% to 80% of them counted one time only. 0.89% of the sample is taken by the ten largest.

Including cysteine and phenylalanine, the CDR3 has 17 amino acids. Only the CDR3 portion is preserved as DNA: 51 bases, with reading frame beginning at the first base. CDR1 and CDR2, per the germline V gene, are SNHLY and FYNNEI. A distance of 20 bases separates the germline ends of V and J, which lose 9 bases and 0 bases respectively. Donors were healthy HIV-negative adults with no recently reported acute infections or vaccinations. Only Caucasian adults living in Nashville, Tennessee, USA were represented among the donors. CD4+ T cells were enriched by magnetic negative selection; naive cells were then positively selected on CD45RA, and the negative fraction formed the memory subset. Blood was obtained by leukapheresis, after which PBMCs were separated by Ficoll-Histopaque density gradient centrifugation and cryopreserved in liquid nitrogen vapor phase. Purity and quantity of every magnetically sorted T cell population were checked by analytical flow cytometry. Each sorted fraction had its genomic DNA isolated and then quantified by UV absorbance on a Nanodrop 2000c.

Here the chain combines TRBV2 and TRBJ1-4; TRBD1 could be the D gene, as 5 bases match. The source is a man between 18 and 35 years old in good health. Some clones in this sample may be carry-over from other donors' samples. The sample comprised memory CD4+ T cells from PBMCs. Reading the label with the study, this specimen's cell subset or site is: CD45RA-negative fraction. The base sequence is TGTGCCAGTACTTCCAGGGCAGTAGGTACAACTAATGAAAAACTGTTTTTT. It codes for CASTSRAVGTTNEKLFF.